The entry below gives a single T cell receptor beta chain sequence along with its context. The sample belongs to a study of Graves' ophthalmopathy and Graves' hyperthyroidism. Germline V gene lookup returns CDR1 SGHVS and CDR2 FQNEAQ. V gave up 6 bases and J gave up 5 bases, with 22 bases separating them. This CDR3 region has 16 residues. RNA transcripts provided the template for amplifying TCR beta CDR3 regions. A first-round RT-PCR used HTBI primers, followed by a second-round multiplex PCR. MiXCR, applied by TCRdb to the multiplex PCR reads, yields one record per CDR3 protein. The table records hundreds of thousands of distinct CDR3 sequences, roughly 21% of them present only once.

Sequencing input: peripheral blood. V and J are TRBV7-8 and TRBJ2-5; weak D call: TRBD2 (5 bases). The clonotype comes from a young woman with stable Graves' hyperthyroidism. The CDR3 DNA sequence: TGTGCCAGCAGTCCGAGGGCTGGGTTGAGGGTTGAGACCCAGTACTTC. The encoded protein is CASSPRAGLRVETQYF. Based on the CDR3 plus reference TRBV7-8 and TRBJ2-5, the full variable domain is GAGVSQSPRYKVAKRGQDVALRCDPISGHVSLFWYQQALGQGPEFLTYFQNEAQLDKSGLPSDRFFAERPEGSVSTLKIQRTQQEDSAVYLCASSPRAGLRVETQYFGPGTRLLVL.